A selection of T cell receptor beta chains follows, all from one sample in a study of T cell repertoires in cytomegalovirus infection. TCRdb re-derived calls from the reads in MiXCR, one entry per CDR3 protein. The sample lists about 340,000 distinct CDR3 sequences; 25% to 35% were seen once. No antigen has been assigned to these receptors. Sequenced material: cultured PBMCs, taken from culture after CMV antigen stimulation. The receptors were gathered from a human donor in good health (CMV status not recorded). Some clones in this sample may be carry-over from other donors' samples. The CDR3 runs from the conserved cysteine through the conserved F or W. The D gene is left open where the match is weak. Clone size appears in some rows only: once, few, many, or a class for an expanded clone.

TRBD1,-,TRBV11-2,TRBJ1-1,TGTGCCAGCAGCTTAGATCAGGGGGTGAACACTGAAGCTTTCTTT,CASSLDQGVNTEAFF
TRBD1,-,TRBV12-3/TRBV12-4,TRBJ2-5,TGTGCCAGCGGAGAGGACAGGGGGCAAGAGACCCAGTACTTC,CASGEDRGQETQYF
-,many,TRBV7-8,TRBJ2-3,TGTGCCAGCAGAGTAGAGACGGATTTCCCCACAGATACGCAGTATTTT,CASRVETDFPTDTQYF
-,-,TRBV10-3,TRBJ2-1,TGTGCCATCAGTGGAACGGGACCACCCAATGAGCAGTTCTTC,CAISGTGPPNEQFF
-,few,TRBV5-1,TRBJ1-4,TGCGCCAGCAGCTGGGGACCGGGACCCCAAAGGGAAAAACTGTTTTTT,CASSWGPGPQREKLFF
-,-,TRBV2,TRBJ1-2,TGTGCCAGCAGTGAAGCGGCCGGTGACTATGGCTACACCTTC,CASSEAAGDYGYTF
-,-,TRBV7-6,TRBJ1-1,TGTGCCAGCAAGGGGGGGTCTGAAGCTTTCTTT,CASKGGSEAFF
-,few,TRBV14,TRBJ2-1,TGTGCCAGCAGCCGAAGGACTAACTACAATGAGCAGTTCTTC,CASSRRTNYNEQFF
-,-,TRBV7-9,TRBJ2-2,TGTGCCAGCAGGCGAACCGGGGGCGCAGGGGGCACCGGGGAGCTGTTTTTT,CASRRTGGAGGTGELFF
TRBD2,-,TRBV20-1,TRBJ2-3,TGCAGTGCTATCCGGACTAGCGGTAGCACAGATACGCAGTATTTT,CSAIRTSGSTDTQYF
TRBD1,many,TRBV7-2,TRBJ1-5,TGTGCCAGCAGCTTGACAGGGGGCTTTAGTCAGCCCCAGCATTTT,CASSLTGGFSQPQHF
-,-,TRBV10-3,TRBJ1-5,TGTGCCATCAGTGAGTCGGAGTGGGACCGCAATCAGCCCCAGCATTTT,CAISESEWDRNQPQHF
TRBD2,-,TRBV6-5,TRBJ2-2,TGTGCCAGCAGTTACCCCGGGGGGGCGAGGCACTACTTACCCCCCGGGGAGCTGTTTTTT,CASSYPGGARHYLPPGELFF
-,-,TRBV19,TRBJ1-5,TGTGCCAGTAGTCCCCCGCGGTATAGCAATCAGCCCCAGCATTTT,CASSPPRYSNQPQHF
TRBD1,few,TRBV12-3/TRBV12-4,TRBJ1-1,TGTGCCAGCAGTTTTCGGGACAGCGGCGGTCGGGCTTTCTTT,CASSFRDSGGRAFF
-,few,TRBV20-1,TRBJ2-7,TGCAGTGCTAGAGATTCTGGCGTAGGAACCTACGAGCAGTACTTC,CSARDSGVGTYEQYF
TRBD1,few,TRBV7-6,TRBJ2-5,TGTGCCAGCAGCCCACTGGACAGGCAAGAGACCCAGTACTTC,CASSPLDRQETQYF
TRBD1,-,TRBV14,TRBJ2-1,TGTGCCAGCAGCCAAGGAATCGGCCAGGGGGCCGACAATGAGCAGTTCTTC,CASSQGIGQGADNEQFF
TRBD1,many,TRBV6-1,TRBJ2-3,TGTGCCAGCAGTCCACGACAGGGCCGAAACACAGATACGCAGTATTTT,CASSPRQGRNTDTQYF
TRBD2,-,TRBV12-3/TRBV12-4,TRBJ2-5,TGTGCCAGCAGCCGGACTAGTCGATTGGAGACCCAGTACTTC,CASSRTSRLETQYF
-,many,TRBV7-8,TRBJ2-4,TGTGCCAGCAGCCGGGACTTTCTAGCCAAAAACATTCAGTACTTC,CASSRDFLAKNIQYF
TRBD1,few,TRBV4-2,TRBJ1-1,TGTGCCAGCACCCTACAGGGGGCGAACACTGAAGCTTTCTTT,CASTLQGANTEAFF
TRBD2,few,TRBV7-6,TRBJ2-7,TGTGCCAGCAGCCCGACTAGCGGGAGGGGATTAGACGAGCAGTACTTC,CASSPTSGRGLDEQYF
-,-,TRBV11-2,TRBJ1-2,TGTGCCAGCAGCCCGGACACCAACTATGGCTACACCTTC,CASSPDTNYGYTF
-,few,TRBV6-6,TRBJ1-5,TGTGCCAGCAGCGTTGGGCTCTTTGTGGTGCCGGTTAGCAATCAGCCCCAGCATTTT,CASSVGLFVVPVSNQPQHF
-,few,TRBV7-9,TRBJ2-2,TGTGCCAGCAGCTTAGTTCGGCCTACCGGGGAGCTGTTTTTT,CASSLVRPTGELFF
TRBD1,few,TRBV28,TRBJ1-1,TGTGCCAGCAGTGGGGACAGTACTGAAGCTTTCTTT,CASSGDSTEAFF
TRBD2,-,TRBV7-9,TRBJ2-1,TGTGCCAGCAGCGAACATGGACTAGCGGTCTACAATGAGCAGTTCTTC,CASSEHGLAVYNEQFF
TRBD2,few,TRBV7-9,TRBJ2-2,TGTGCCAGCAGCCGAAGGGGCAAGGGAGGGAAGACCGGGGAGCTGTTTTTT,CASSRRGKGGKTGELFF
-,few,TRBV10-3,TRBJ1-5,TGTGCCATCAGTGTAGGGGAGGTTCAGCCCCAGCATTTT,CAISVGEVQPQHF
-,few,TRBV7-9,TRBJ2-2,TGTGCCAGCAGCTTAGGACGAGACACCGGGGAGCTGTTTTTT,CASSLGRDTGELFF
TRBD1,few,TRBV5-1,TRBJ1-6,TGCGCCAGCAGCGGAACAGGGGGTGCGGATTCACCCCTCCACTTT,CASSGTGGADSPLHF
-,-,TRBV27,TRBJ2-5,TGTGCCAGCAGTCGGACAGAAAAGAGACCCCAGTACTTC,CASSRTEKRPQYF
-,few,TRBV6-1,TRBJ2-7,TGTGCCAGCAGTGCGGCCCGGGTCCGCCGGGGTTACGAGCAGTACTTC,CASSAARVRRGYEQYF
-,many,TRBV7-2,TRBJ1-1,TGTGCCAGCAGCTTATCCGGGACACTTTCCATGAACACTGAAGCTTTCTTT,CASSLSGTLSMNTEAFF
TRBD2,few,TRBV11-3,TRBJ2-1,TGTGCCAGCAGCCCCGGAGGACTAGCGGATAATGAGCAGTTCTTC,CASSPGGLADNEQFF
-,-,TRBV6-5,TRBJ1-6,TGTGCCAGCAGTTGGGACCACATGCCCTATAATTCACCCCTCCACTTT,CASSWDHMPYNSPLHF